This record looks at one T cell receptor beta chain sequence and its context. Its antigen is unidentified. V lost 8 bases and J lost 10, with 12 bases in between. Germline assignment: CDR1 MDHEN and CDR2 SYDVKM. CDR3 length equals 12 residues. The sample comes from a study of T cell responses to AZD1222 COVID-19 vaccine. The study's findings and limits: The study found Spike-specific TCR breadth and depth rose after two AZD1222 doses.

The table came from immunoSEQ multiplex PCR; TCRdb's copy has only in-frame clones and leaves some out. The sample has 55,000 to 75,000 clones, around 90% seen once. J is TRBJ1-6 and V is TRBV28; D not resolved. The sequencing used peripheral blood, collected on day 0 of AZD1222 vaccination. The receptor comes from an adult in good health. This chain's CDR3 is CASDKAGSPLHF. Here the CDR3 DNA reads TGTGCCAGCGACAAAGCGGGATCACCCCTCCACTTT.